One and the same sample provided the 18 T cell receptor beta chains below, sequenced in a study of T cell changes during pregnancy in multiple sclerosis (dated by TCRdb to between 2018 and 2020). Library preparation employed the immunoSEQ multiplex PCR assay. This immuneACCESS table, as held by TCRdb, lists in-frame sequences with V and J called but not all clones. Of the missing ones, under half trace to an unresolved V gene in checked studies; the others have no known cause. Recorded for this sample are some 80,000 clones; roughly 96% of them occurred a single time. The top ten clonotypes cover 0.85% to 1.3% of the sample. Sequencing used peripheral blood, obtained in the second trimester of pregnancy. The receptors stem from a female donor with multiple sclerosis, enrolled in a pregnancy study.

CDR3 amino acids: CASSPRDRRSNEQFF. The CDR3, as DNA: TGTGCCAGCAGCCCAAGGGACAGGCGATCGAATGAGCAGTTCTTC. The chain carries TRBV7-9 and TRBJ2-1, with 8 positions matching TRBD1. V lost 5 bases, J lost 7 bases, and 10 bases stayed unmatched. CDR3 length equals 15 residues. Germline V gene data show CDR1 as SEHNR and CDR2 as FQNEAQ (reference sequence).

The J gene is TRBJ2-7, the V gene TRBV10-3, with 9 positions matching TRBD2. Germline CDR1 reads ENHRY; CDR2 reads SYGVKD. This CDR3 comprises 14 residues. V shed 8 bases and J 0 bases; nucleotides not matched to a gene: 5. Here the CDR3 reads CAIDSGRSSYEQYF. CDR3 nucleotides: TGTGCCATCGACAGCGGGAGGTCCTCCTACGAGCAGTACTTC.

The CDR3 sequence: CASSALSGASTDTQYF. DNA of the CDR3: TGTGCCAGCAGCGCCCTTAGCGGAGCCAGCACAGATACGCAGTATTTT. The chain uses TRBV6-4 and TRBJ2-3; weak D call: TRBD2 (6 bases). V was trimmed by 6 bases and J by 0 bases, leaving 16 bases between them. The CDR3 has 16 residues. The germline V gene encodes CDR1 MRHNA and CDR2 SNTAGT.

The chain recombines TRBV9 with TRBJ2-7, with a tentative D call TRBD2 (7 bases). The V gene lost 1 base and the J gene lost 5 bases, with 19 bases spanning the gap. Germline-derived CDR1 and CDR2 are SGDLS and YYNGEE. The CDR3 runs to 16 residues. For the CDR3, the DNA is TGTGCCAGCAGCGTACAGGGAGGGGGGGGGTGGAACGAGCAGTACTTC. It yields the protein CASSVQGGGGWNEQYF.

The rearrangement joins TRBV7-8 to TRBJ1-2; D gene unclear. The germline V gene has CDR1 SGHVS and CDR2 FQNEAQ. Trimming removed 1 base at V and 4 bases at J, with 13 bases between. This CDR3 region has 15 residues. CDR3 sequence (DNA): TGTGCCAGCAGCTTAGTGGGCAGTCCGAGCTATGGCTACACCTTC. This encodes CASSLVGSPSYGYTF. Combining the CDR3 with reference TRBV7-8 and TRBJ1-2 gives the whole variable domain GAGVSQSPRYKVAKRGQDVALRCDPISGHVSLFWYQQALGQGPEFLTYFQNEAQLDKSGLPSDRFFAERPEGSVSTLKIQRTQQEDSAVYLCASSLVGSPSYGYTFGSGTRLTVV.

V is TRBV4-3 and J is TRBJ2-3, with D unresolved. V was trimmed by 0 bases and J by 0 bases, leaving 13 bases between them. This CDR3 has 17 amino acids. CDR1 is LGHNA and CDR2 is YSLEER in the germline V gene. The CDR3 DNA reads as TGCGCCAGCAGCCAAGATCGAGGCGGAACTAGCACAGATACGCAGTATTTT. This sequence encodes CASSQDRGGTSTDTQYF.

The CDR3 bases are TGTGCCAGCAGTGCCAGGGGGAGGCTAGCGGGAGGCCGTAGAGAGACCCAGTACTTC. This translates into CASSARGRLAGGRRETQYF. This chain connects TRBV6-1 to TRBJ2-5; 11 bases align to TRBD2. The CDR3 has 19 amino acids. V lost 4 bases and J lost 4; bases outside the gene matches: 17. Looked up from germline, CDR1 is MNHNS and CDR2 is SASEGT.

The genes are TRBV6-5 and TRBJ2-5, with 7 bases lining up with TRBD2. This CDR3 contains 14 residues. Germline CDR1 MNHEY, CDR2 SVGAGI. Trimming cost V 5 bases and J 0 bases; bases outside gene matches: 3. CDR3 sequence reads: CASSPLAYQETQYF. For the CDR3, the DNA is TGTGCCAGCAGTCCACTAGCGTACCAAGAGACCCAGTACTTC.

The chain has TRBV18 and TRBJ1-2; D may be TRBD1 (6 bases). Germline V CDR1 and CDR2: KGHSH, LQKENI. This CDR3 comprises 14 residues. V was trimmed by 5 bases and J by 3 bases, leaving 13 bases between them. The CDR3 DNA reads as TGTGCCAGCTCAAAGACAGGCTCCGACTATGGCTACACCTTC. This translates into CASSKTGSDYGYTF.

The chain couples TRBV5-6 to TRBJ2-1; D is undetermined. V lost 0 bases and J 5 bases, leaving 9 bases between the germline ends. CDR3 length equals 14 residues. CDR1 SGHDT and CDR2 YYEEEE come from the germline V gene. The CDR3 region has the DNA TGTGCCAGCAGCTTGGCCCACGACAACAATGAGCAGTTCTTC. Translating it yields CASSLAHDNNEQFF.

This rearrangement joins TRBV5-1 to TRBJ2-7, with TRBD2 identical over 8 bases. There are 15 residues in the CDR3. Germline V CDR1 and CDR2: SGHRS, YFSETQ. The V segment lost 1 base and the J segment 2 bases; nucleotides outside the gene matches: 5. The CDR3: CASSLTSGGTYEQYF. For the CDR3, the DNA is TGCGCCAGCAGCTTGACTAGCGGAGGCACCTACGAGCAGTACTTC.

The chain recombines TRBV19 with TRBJ2-7; unclear D gene. The CDR3 runs 11 residues. The V gene's germline CDR1 is LNHDA and CDR2 SQIVND (reference sequence). Between the trimmed V and J ends, which lost 8 bases and 2 bases, there was a span of 7 bases. As DNA, the CDR3 is TGTGCCAGTTCTACGGCCTACGAGCAGTACTTC. It is translated as CASSTAYEQYF.

V and J are TRBV7-9 and TRBJ2-5; TRBD1 matches 9 bases. Germline V gene data show CDR1 as SEHNR and CDR2 as FQNEAQ (reference sequence). The CDR3 contains 15 residues. Losses at the gene ends were 7 bases for V and 4 bases for J; bases not matched to a gene: 10. The CDR3 DNA reads as TGTGCCAGCATCGAGGGGGACAGGGATGGAGAGACCCAGTACTTC. Its protein product is CASIEGDRDGETQYF. Variable domain in full (rest from reference TRBV7-9 and TRBJ2-5): DTGVSQNPRHKITKRGQNVTFRCDPISEHNRLYWYRQTLGQGPEFLTYFQNEAQLEKSRLLSDRFSAERPKGSFSTLEIQRTEQGDSAMYLCASIEGDRDGETQYFGPGTRLLVL.

This CDR3 reads CASNGQGEYNEQFF. CDR3 sequence (DNA): TGTGCCAGCAATGGGCAAGGGGAATACAATGAGCAGTTCTTC. The genes are TRBV2 and TRBJ2-1; D possibly corresponds to TRBD1 (5 bases). The germline V gene encodes CDR1 SNHLY and CDR2 FYNNEI. The V and J ends lost 7 bases and 4 bases respectively, with 14 bases between them. CDR3 length: 14 residues.

This clone was detected once. V gene TRBV11-3 combines with J gene TRBJ2-2; the match to TRBD2 covers 8 bases. V lost 0 bases, J lost 6 bases, and 9 bases stayed unmatched. This CDR3 region has 17 residues. Per the germline V gene, CDR1 is SGHNT and CDR2 is YENEEA. In DNA, the CDR3 is TGTGCCAGCAGCTTAGATCTGGGCGGGAGGCCCGCCGGGGAGCTGTTTTTT. It codes for CASSLDLGGRPAGELFF.

The chain is built from TRBV19 and TRBJ2-4; 14 bases map to TRBD2. Germline CDR1 is LNHDA and CDR2 is SQIVND (reference sequence). J lost 9 bases, V lost 7 bases, and 11 bases had no gene match. The length of the CDR3 is 16 residues. CDR3 sequence: CASIDLGLAGESIQYF. Here the CDR3 DNA reads TGTGCCAGTATCGACCTGGGACTAGCGGGAGAGTCCATTCAGTACTTC.

The chain joins TRBV13 to TRBJ2-7; D is uncertain. V was trimmed by 0 bases and J by 6 bases, leaving 6 bases between them. Germline V gene lookup returns CDR1 PRHDT and CDR2 FYEKMQ (reference sequence). This CDR3 is 12 amino acids long. The CDR3 reads CASSLGSREQYF. The CDR3 DNA follows: TGTGCCAGCAGCTTAGGTAGCCGCGAGCAGTACTTC.

The chain is built from TRBV6-6 and TRBJ2-3; 7 nucleotides agree with TRBD1. The CDR3 is 14 residues long. The J segment lost 3 bases and the V segment lost 5 bases, leaving 5 bases of the junction unmatched. Germline V gives CDR1 MNHNY, CDR2 SVGAGI (reference sequence). Here the CDR3 DNA reads TGTGCCAGCAGTCCGGGACAGAATACAGATACGCAGTATTTT. It translates to CASSPGQNTDTQYF.